The present entry profiles one T cell receptor (beta chain) with its context. This study enrolled people aged roughly 18 to 100 from about two dozen US geographic areas. CDR3 length: 14 amino acids. Germline V gene sequence: CDR1 LGHDT, CDR2 YNNKEL (reference sequence). The ends were cut back, 3 bases at V and 4 bases at J, with 10 bases in the middle. Per the authors' pipeline: Amplification from reference gene primers served as the basis for estimated nucleated cell counts. Measured with immunoSEQ multiplex PCR; TCRdb has only the in-frame clones, and not every one. That table furnishes V, J and clone size, whereas the DNA furnished D and trimming. The data contain roughly 420,000 clones, more than 75% of them singletons. The data belong to a study of blood T cell repertoires in COVID-19.

The source material was PBMCs or T cells enriched from blood (not recorded which). V and J are TRBV3-1 (or the pseudogene TRBV3-2) and TRBJ2-4; perhaps TRBD1 as D (6 bases). This clonotype was sampled from a woman aged 25 to 39 with acute COVID-19. The CDR3 DNA sequence: TGTGCCAGCAGCCACCGGACAGTAAAAAACATTCAGTACTTC. This codes for CASSHRTVKNIQYF.